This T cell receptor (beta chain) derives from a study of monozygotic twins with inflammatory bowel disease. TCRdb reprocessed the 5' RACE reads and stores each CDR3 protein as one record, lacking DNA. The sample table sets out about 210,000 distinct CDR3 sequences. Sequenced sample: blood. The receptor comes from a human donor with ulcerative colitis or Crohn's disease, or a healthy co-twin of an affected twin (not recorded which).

This CDR3 reads CASIQGDSLIRYTF. J is TRBJ1-2 and V is TRBV6-1; lacking DNA, the TRBD1 call made by TCRdb goes unchecked. Germline CDR1 is MNHNS and CDR2 is SASEGT. The CDR3 contains 14 residues.